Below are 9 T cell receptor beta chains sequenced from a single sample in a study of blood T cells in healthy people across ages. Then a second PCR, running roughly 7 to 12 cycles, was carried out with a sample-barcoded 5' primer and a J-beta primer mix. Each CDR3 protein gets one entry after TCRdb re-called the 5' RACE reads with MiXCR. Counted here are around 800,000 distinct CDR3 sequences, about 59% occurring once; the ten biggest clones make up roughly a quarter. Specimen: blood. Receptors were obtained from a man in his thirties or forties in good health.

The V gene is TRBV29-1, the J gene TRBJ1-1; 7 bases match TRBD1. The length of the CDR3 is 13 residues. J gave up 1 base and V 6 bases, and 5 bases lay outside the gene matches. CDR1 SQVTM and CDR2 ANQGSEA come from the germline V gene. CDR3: CSVEDRSNTEAFF. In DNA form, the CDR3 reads TGCAGCGTAGAGGACAGGTCGAACACTGAAGCTTTCTTT.

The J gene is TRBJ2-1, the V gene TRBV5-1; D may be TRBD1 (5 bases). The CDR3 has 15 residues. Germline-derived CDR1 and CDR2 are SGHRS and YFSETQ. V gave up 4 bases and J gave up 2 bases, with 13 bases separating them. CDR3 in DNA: TGCGCCAGCAGCAATGACAGTGGACCCTACAATGAGCAGTTCTTC. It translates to CASSNDSGPYNEQFF.

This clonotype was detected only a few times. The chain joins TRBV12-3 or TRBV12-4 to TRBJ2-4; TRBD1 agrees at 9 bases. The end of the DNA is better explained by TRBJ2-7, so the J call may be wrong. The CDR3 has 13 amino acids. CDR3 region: CASSAGTGLEQYF. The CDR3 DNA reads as TGTGCCAGCAGTGCCGGGACAGGGCTCGAGCAGTACTTC.

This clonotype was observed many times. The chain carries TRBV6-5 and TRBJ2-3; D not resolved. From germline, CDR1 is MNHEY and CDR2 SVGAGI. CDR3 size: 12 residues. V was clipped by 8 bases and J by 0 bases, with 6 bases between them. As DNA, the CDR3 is TGTGCCAGCCAATCTAGCACAGATACGCAGTATTTT. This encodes CASQSSTDTQYF.

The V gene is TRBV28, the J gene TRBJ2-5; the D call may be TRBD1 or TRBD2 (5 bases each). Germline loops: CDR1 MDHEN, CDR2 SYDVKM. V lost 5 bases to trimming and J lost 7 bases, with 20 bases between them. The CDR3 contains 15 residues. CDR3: CASSAGTGFGGTQYF. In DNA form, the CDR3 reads TGTGCCAGCAGTGCCGGGACCGGCTTTGGGGGGACCCAGTACTTC. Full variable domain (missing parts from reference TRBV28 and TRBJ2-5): DVKVTQSSRYLVKRTGEKVFLECVQDMDHENMFWYRQDPGLGLRLIYFSYDVKMKEKGDIPEGYSVSREKKERFSLILESASTNQTSMYLCASSAGTGFGGTQYFGPGTRLLVL.

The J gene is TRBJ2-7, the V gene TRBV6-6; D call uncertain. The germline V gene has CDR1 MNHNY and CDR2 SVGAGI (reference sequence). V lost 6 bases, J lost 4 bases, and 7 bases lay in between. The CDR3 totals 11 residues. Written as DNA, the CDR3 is TGTGCCAGCAGGTACCAGTACGAGCAGTACTTC. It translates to CASRYQYEQYF.

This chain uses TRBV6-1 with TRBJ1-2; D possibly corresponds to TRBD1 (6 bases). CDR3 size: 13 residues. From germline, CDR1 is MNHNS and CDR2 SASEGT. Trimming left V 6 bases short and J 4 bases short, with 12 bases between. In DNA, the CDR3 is TGTGCCAGCAGGTCGGACAGCATCTATGGCTACACCTTC. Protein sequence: CASRSDSIYGYTF.

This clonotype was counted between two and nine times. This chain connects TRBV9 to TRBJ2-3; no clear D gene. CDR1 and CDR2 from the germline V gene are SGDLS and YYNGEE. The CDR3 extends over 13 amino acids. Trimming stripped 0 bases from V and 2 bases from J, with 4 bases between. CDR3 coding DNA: TGTGCCAGCAGCGTAGCGGCCACAGATACGCAGTATTTT. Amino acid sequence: CASSVAATDTQYF.

The CDR3 is CASRKPGTGTYEQYF. CDR3 DNA: TGTGCCAGCAGGAAACCCGGGACAGGGACATACGAGCAGTACTTC. The rearrangement links TRBV6-2 or TRBV6-3 to TRBJ2-7; 9 positions match TRBD1. This CDR3 has 15 amino acids. V gave up 6 bases and J gave up 4 bases; unmatched junction bases: 10. From germline, CDR1 is MNHEY and CDR2 SVGEGT.